This T cell receptor beta chain was recovered during a study of blood T cell repertoires in COVID-19. At the level of the study: Samples taken during acute and convalescent COVID-19 were collected in the United States, Italy and Spain. Sample material is recorded as cDNA or gDNA derived from T cells, B-cell-depleted T cells, or PBMCs.

Original handling: Estimation of nucleated cell counts was performed using reference gene primer amplification. The assay was immunoSEQ multiplex PCR, and TCRdb's table has in-frame clones only and misses some. That table gives V, J and clone size, and the DNA gave D and trimming. The sample carries 250,000 to 300,000 clones, over 80% recorded once. CDR3 size: 14 residues. Trimming shortened V by 4 bases and J by 1 base, and 8 bases separated the two germline ends. Germline CDR1 and CDR2: SEHNR and FQNEAQ (reference sequence). Seattle's enrolled individuals joined amid active infection and were then monitored longitudinally.

Material for sequencing was peripheral blood. The receptor was isolated from a woman between 45 and 65 years old with COVID-19, enrolled during active disease. This chain joins TRBV7-9 and TRBJ2-1; possible D gene TRBD2, 5 bases. CDR3 protein: CASSWTGSYNEQFF. The CDR3 DNA reads TGTGCCAGCAGCTGGACGGGATCCTACAATGAGCAGTTCTTC.